This T cell receptor beta chain was recorded in a study of blood T cell repertoires in COVID-19 (TCRdb year 2020). Looking at the study overall: Samples from collaborators originated in the United States, Italy and Spain and spanned both the acute and convalescent phases of COVID-19. The sample metadata nearly always contained a de-identified subject ID, COVID-19 status, age in years and sex. The samples were drawn from the first 160 participants of the ongoing ImmuneRACE study and from under 1,500 subjects provided by 6 global collaborators. The prospective study material was composed of cDNA or gDNA derived from T cells, B-cell-depleted T cells, or PBMCs. The repertoires were released in a freely available public database meant as a resource for research on the immune response to SARS-CoV-2. Deeply sampled blood TCRbeta repertoires from subjects exposed to, actively infected with, or recovered from COVID-19 were included in the dataset. Where available, HLA class I and class II types were obtained from metadata supplied by the sample provider rather than from assay-based typing. Here is what the overall study found, with its caveats: The amount of clinical and demographic metadata varied by source and participant and was provided uncurated.

The immunoSEQ Assay, a bias-controlled multiplex PCR, was used to amplify TCRbeta CDR3 regions from genomic DNA. Per the original workflow: The number of nucleated cells in each sample was estimated from the amplification of reference gene primers within the assay. Sequence reads were collapsed and filtered to measure the absolute abundance of every unique TCRbeta CDR3 rearrangement. For each sample, productive Simpson clonality was calculated by taking the square root of Simpson's diversity index across productive rearrangements. This immuneACCESS table, as held by TCRdb, lists in-frame sequences with V and J called but not all clones. Of the missing ones, under half trace to an unresolved V gene in checked studies; the others have no known cause. The DNA was the basis for D and trimming; V, J and clone size are from that table. The sample table records around 260,000 clones; approximately 87% of these occur just once. Approximately 1.4% of the sample belongs to the ten largest clones.

Another Seattle source contributed samples from volunteer blood donors who had recovered from COVID-19. Each collaborating institution followed its own protocols to collect whole blood in K2EDTA tubes. For TCRbeta analysis, collaborators shipped samples as frozen whole blood, isolated PBMCs, or DNA extracted from either of those sample types. A remark on this clone: It has no known antigen specificity. No qualities accompany the bases; no much larger clone lies one base away.

The TCR comes from a woman aged 40 to 55 who had recovered from COVID-19. Input material: peripheral blood.

The DNA sequence is given as TGTGCCAGCAAGGGGGACACTGAAGCTTTCTTT. Its protein product is CASKGDTEAFF. The chain employs TRBV6-5 and TRBJ1-1; the D gene is perhaps TRBD1, from 6 matching bases. CDR3 length: 11 amino acids, cysteine to phenylalanine. Only the CDR3 DNA is retained, 33 bases long and in frame from the first base. The trim is 7 bases for V and 3 bases for J, with a gap of 6 bases between the germline ends. The CDR1 and CDR2 encoded by the germline V gene are MNHEY and SVGAGI.